This T cell receptor beta chain is from a study of T cells in narcolepsy. Per the germline V gene, CDR1 is LNHDA and CDR2 is SQIVND (reference sequence). The CDR3 totals 15 residues. The V end lost 3 bases, the J end lost 8 bases, and 17 bases lay between the germline ends. Sequenced by immunoSEQ multiplex PCR; TCRdb stores in-frame clones only, minus some. Found here are under 40,000 clones, less than 90% of them singletons; the top ten hold about 0.66%. This receptor was identified in a human donor in good health. Sequencing was done on a sample of memory (CD45RA-) CD4+ T cells from blood. The chain couples TRBV19 to TRBJ1-3; D is perhaps TRBD1 (5 bases). The CDR3 coding sequence is TGTGCCAGTAGTATGGGAGTAGGGGACGTAGACACCATATATTTT. It is translated as CASSMGVGDVDTIYF. The entire variable domain, with the rest obtained from reference TRBV19 and TRBJ1-3, is as follows: DGGITQSPKYLFRKEGQNVTLSCEQNLNHDAMYWYRQDPGQGLRLIYYSQIVNDFQKGDIAEGYSVSREKKESFPLTVTSAQKNPTAFYLCASSMGVGDVDTIYFGEGSWLTVV.